The rows below give T cell receptor beta chains drawn from one sample of a study of blood T cell repertoires in COVID-19. The protocol was immunoSEQ multiplex PCR, while the TCRdb copy is restricted to in-frame clones and leaves out a portion. This sample has a few hundred thousand clones, with about nine tenths found just once. The specimen was peripheral blood. The receptor source for this set is a woman between 25 and 40 years old with active or convalescent COVID-19. Each CDR3 is given with its conserved first and last residue. The order of the fields is D gene, clone size, V gene, J gene, CDR3 protein, CDR3 DNA. A D gene is named only where the DNA matches it firmly. Some rows mark clone size as missing; the rest say once, few, many or name a class of expanded clone.

D: -
size: -
V: TRBV7-9
J: TRBJ1-5
CDR3: CASSLAGPGSGQPQHF
DNA: TGTGCCAGCAGCTTAGCGGGCCCAGGGTCGGGTCAGCCCCAGCATTTT

D: TRBD1
size: -
V: TRBV24-1
J: TRBJ1-4
CDR3: CATSIDRAFF
DNA: TGTGCCACCAGCATAGACAGGGCGTTTTTT

D: -
size: -
V: TRBV7-8
J: TRBJ1-3
CDR3: CASSLDGAGTVSGNTIYF
DNA: TGTGCCAGCAGCTTAGATGGGGCAGGAACGGTCTCTGGAAACACCATATATTTT

D: TRBD1
size: few
V: TRBV28
J: TRBJ2-7
CDR3: CASSSGTGNYEQYF
DNA: TGTGCCAGCAGTTCCGGGACAGGGAACTACGAGCAGTACTTC

D: TRBD2
size: -
V: TRBV19
J: TRBJ2-3
CDR3: CASRTSGASDTQYF
DNA: TGTGCCAGTCGGACTAGCGGGGCGTCAGATACGCAGTATTTT

D: TRBD1
size: -
V: TRBV6-6
J: TRBJ1-2
CDR3: CASSYTRGPSGYTF
DNA: TGTGCCAGCAGTTACACCAGGGGGCCTAGTGGCTACACCTTC

D: -
size: few
V: TRBV4-3
J: TRBJ2-2
CDR3: CASSQDGGLGTGELFF
DNA: TGCGCCAGCAGCCAAGACGGGGGGCTGGGGACCGGGGAGCTGTTTTTT

D: -
size: -
V: TRBV5-4
J: TRBJ1-1
CDR3: CASSLAGNENTEAFF
DNA: TGTGCCAGCAGCTTGGCCGGGAATGAGAACACTGAAGCTTTCTTT

D: -
size: -
V: TRBV28
J: TRBJ2-5
CDR3: CASSLSSTQYF
DNA: TGTGCCAGCAGTTTGAGTTCAACCCAGTACTTC

D: -
size: -
V: TRBV7-2
J: TRBJ1-4
CDR3: CASSLVGEKLFF
DNA: TGTGCCAGCAGCTTAGTCGGGGAAAAACTGTTTTTT

D: -
size: -
V: TRBV5-8
J: TRBJ1-2
CDR3: CASSFGTSNNYGYTF
DNA: TGTGCCAGCAGCTTCGGGACATCGAATAACTATGGCTACACCTTC

D: -
size: once
V: TRBV29-1
J: TRBJ1-2
CDR3: CSVEEAFVYTF
DNA: TGCAGCGTTGAGGAGGCGTTTGTCTACACCTTC

D: TRBD1
size: -
V: TRBV28
J: TRBJ1-4
CDR3: CASMGLTGGREKLFF
DNA: TGTGCCAGCATGGGCTTGACAGGGGGCAGGGAAAAACTGTTTTTT

D: -
size: -
V: TRBV28
J: TRBJ1-5
CDR3: CASSSLGMGGSNQPQHF
DNA: TGTGCCAGCAGTTCCCTCGGGATGGGCGGTAGCAATCAGCCCCAGCATTTT

D: -
size: -
V: TRBV18
J: TRBJ1-2
CDR3: CASSSNRGVRDYGYTF
DNA: TGTGCCAGCTCATCCAACCGGGGGGTACGGGACTATGGCTACACCTTC

D: TRBD2
size: -
V: TRBV13
J: TRBJ2-3
CDR3: CASTNPSGGAADTQYF
DNA: TGTGCCAGCACCAACCCTAGCGGGGGGGCTGCAGATACGCAGTATTTT

D: -
size: -
V: TRBV7-3
J: TRBJ2-2
CDR3: CASRATGMHTGELFF
DNA: TGTGCCAGCAGGGCTACAGGGATGCACACCGGGGAGCTGTTTTTT

D: TRBD2
size: -
V: TRBV6-2/TRBV6-3
J: TRBJ2-7
CDR3: CASSSLAGISYEQYF
DNA: TGTGCCAGCAGTTCACTAGCGGGGATCTCCTACGAGCAGTACTTC

D: -
size: -
V: TRBV4-1
J: TRBJ2-7
CDR3: CASSQAHSIEQYF
DNA: TGCGCCAGCAGCCAAGCGCATTCTATCGAGCAGTACTTC

D: -
size: -
V: TRBV4-2
J: TRBJ1-2
CDR3: CASSQDQGTTSNYGYTF
DNA: TGTGCCAGCAGCCAAGACCAGGGGACAACATCCAACTATGGCTACACCTTC

D: -
size: -
V: TRBV11-2
J: TRBJ1-6
CDR3: CASSSKALNSPLHF
DNA: TGTGCCAGCAGCTCAAAAGCCCTCAATTCACCCCTCCACTTT

D: -
size: -
V: TRBV10-3
J: TRBJ1-5
CDR3: CAIRAGHSNQPQHF
DNA: TGTGCCATCAGGGCAGGGCATAGCAATCAGCCCCAGCATTTT

D: TRBD1
size: -
V: TRBV6-2/TRBV6-3
J: TRBJ2-5
CDR3: CASSSALLTGGTETQYF
DNA: TGTGCCAGCAGTTCGGCCTTGCTGACAGGGGGCACGGAGACCCAGTACTTC

D: TRBD2
size: -
V: TRBV19
J: TRBJ2-5
CDR3: CASSSVAGGRETQYF
DNA: TGTGCCAGTAGTTCGGTAGCGGGGGGCAGAGAGACCCAGTACTTC

D: TRBD2
size: -
V: TRBV9
J: TRBJ2-3
CDR3: CASSAPGGTQYF
DNA: TGTGCCAGCAGCGCGCCGGGGGGGACGCAGTATTTT

D: TRBD2
size: -
V: TRBV5-1
J: TRBJ2-1
CDR3: CASSASGGQGEQFF
DNA: TGCGCCAGCAGCGCAAGCGGGGGGCAAGGGGAGCAGTTCTTC

D: TRBD1
size: -
V: TRBV5-4
J: TRBJ2-5
CDR3: CASSLAWDRETQYF
DNA: TGTGCCAGCAGCTTGGCTTGGGACAGGGAGACCCAGTACTTC

D: -
size: -
V: TRBV7-2
J: TRBJ2-3
CDR3: CASSRVQGDTQYF
DNA: TGTGCCAGCAGCCGGGTCCAGGGCGATACGCAGTATTTT

D: -
size: -
V: TRBV30
J: TRBJ1-6
CDR3: CAWSVDRGSPLHF
DNA: TGTGCCTGGAGTGTGGACAGAGGTTCACCCCTCCACTTT

D: -
size: -
V: TRBV5-1
J: TRBJ2-1
CDR3: CASSLVGTIYNEQFF
DNA: TGCGCCAGCAGCTTGGTTGGGACAATCTACAATGAGCAGTTCTTC

D: -
size: -
V: TRBV2
J: TRBJ2-2
CDR3: CASRGSDRGELFF
DNA: TGTGCCAGCAGAGGATCCGATAGGGGAGAGCTGTTTTTT

D: -
size: -
V: TRBV19
J: TRBJ2-2
CDR3: CASSSGWLAGELFF
DNA: TGTGCCAGTAGCTCGGGTTGGTTAGCCGGGGAGCTGTTTTTT

D: -
size: -
V: TRBV7-2
J: TRBJ2-3
CDR3: CASSLEQRASTDTQYF
DNA: TGTGCCAGCAGCTTAGAGCAGCGGGCAAGCACAGATACGCAGTATTTT

D: -
size: -
V: TRBV5-4
J: TRBJ1-2
CDR3: CASRGRGNKLNGYTF
DNA: TGTGCCAGCAGGGGGAGGGGGAATAAGCTGAATGGCTACACCTTC

D: -
size: -
V: TRBV9
J: TRBJ2-2
CDR3: CASALVPTGELFF
DNA: TGTGCCAGTGCACTCGTACCCACCGGGGAGCTGTTTTTT

D: -
size: few
V: TRBV9
J: TRBJ1-6
CDR3: CASSEGGDIGSPLHF
DNA: TGTGCCAGCAGCGAGGGGGGGGACATCGGTTCACCCCTCCACTTT

D: TRBD1
size: -
V: TRBV9
J: TRBJ2-7
CDR3: CASSATAQGQLEQYF
DNA: TGTGCCAGCAGCGCGACAGCACAGGGGCAGCTCGAGCAGTACTTC

D: TRBD1
size: -
V: TRBV6-6
J: TRBJ2-2
CDR3: CASSHRGLGVGQGNTGELFF
DNA: TGTGCCAGCAGTCACCGCGGACTCGGGGTGGGACAGGGGAACACCGGGGAGCTGTTTTTT

D: -
size: -
V: TRBV9
J: TRBJ2-2
CDR3: CASSLLANTGELFF
DNA: TGTGCCAGCAGCTTACTAGCTAACACCGGGGAGCTGTTTTTT

D: -
size: -
V: TRBV7-9
J: TRBJ1-4
CDR3: CASSFAGGEYEKLFF
DNA: TGTGCCAGCAGCTTCGCGGGAGGGGAGTATGAAAAACTGTTTTTT

D: -
size: -
V: TRBV5-1
J: TRBJ1-1
CDR3: CASSLGQMNTEAFF
DNA: TGCGCCAGCAGCTTAGGACAGATGAACACTGAAGCTTTCTTT

D: TRBD1
size: -
V: TRBV6-6
J: TRBJ1-6
CDR3: CASRSTGNSPLHF
DNA: TGTGCCAGCAGGTCGACAGGGAATTCACCCCTCCACTTT

D: -
size: -
V: TRBV6-2/TRBV6-3
J: TRBJ2-1
CDR3: CASSYGATLSTYNEQFF
DNA: TGTGCCAGCAGTTACGGGGCGACTCTTTCCACCTACAATGAGCAGTTCTTC

D: TRBD2
size: -
V: TRBV24-1
J: TRBJ2-3
CDR3: CATSDSQIQLAGDPTDTQYF
DNA: TGTGCCACCAGTGATTCCCAAATTCAACTAGCGGGGGACCCCACAGATACGCAGTATTTT

D: -
size: -
V: TRBV9
J: TRBJ1-6
CDR3: CASSSGSSYNSPLHF
DNA: TGTGCCAGCAGTTCAGGCAGCTCCTATAATTCACCCCTCCACTTT

D: -
size: -
V: TRBV9
J: TRBJ2-5
CDR3: CASSVGVGRLNQETQYF
DNA: TGTGCCAGCAGCGTAGGGGTGGGGCGGTTGAACCAAGAGACCCAGTACTTC

D: -
size: -
V: TRBV5-1
J: TRBJ2-2
CDR3: CASSYRPGQNTGELFF
DNA: TGCGCCAGCAGTTATAGACCGGGACAGAACACCGGGGAGCTGTTTTTT

D: TRBD2
size: once
V: TRBV27
J: TRBJ2-3
CDR3: CASSQRGTSTDTQYF
DNA: TGTGCCAGCAGCCAGCGGGGAACTAGCACAGATACGCAGTATTTT

D: TRBD1
size: -
V: TRBV5-6
J: TRBJ1-5
CDR3: CASSRSRTGGFQPQHF
DNA: TGTGCCAGCAGCCGCTCGCGGACAGGGGGGTTTCAGCCCCAGCATTTT

D: TRBD1
size: -
V: TRBV19
J: TRBJ2-5
CDR3: CASSINKAGGQETQYF
DNA: TGTGCCAGTAGTATAAATAAGGCAGGGGGCCAAGAGACCCAGTACTTC